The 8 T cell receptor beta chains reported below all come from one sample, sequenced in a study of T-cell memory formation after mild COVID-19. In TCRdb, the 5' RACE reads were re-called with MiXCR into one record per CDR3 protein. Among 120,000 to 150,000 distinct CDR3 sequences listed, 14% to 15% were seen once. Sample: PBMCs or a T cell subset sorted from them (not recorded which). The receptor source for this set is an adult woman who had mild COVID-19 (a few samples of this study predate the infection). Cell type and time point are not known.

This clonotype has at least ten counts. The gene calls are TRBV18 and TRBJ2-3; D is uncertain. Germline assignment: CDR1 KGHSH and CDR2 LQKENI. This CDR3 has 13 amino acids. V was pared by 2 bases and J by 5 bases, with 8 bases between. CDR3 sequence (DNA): TGTGCCAGCTCACCAAGGGCTCGAGATACGCAGTATTTT. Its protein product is CASSPRARDTQYF.

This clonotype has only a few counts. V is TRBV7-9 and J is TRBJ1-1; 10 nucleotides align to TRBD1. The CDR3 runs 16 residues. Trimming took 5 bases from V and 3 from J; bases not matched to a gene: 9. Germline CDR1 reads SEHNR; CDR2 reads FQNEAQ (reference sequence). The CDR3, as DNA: TGTGCCAGCAGCCCAAAGACAGGGGGCAAGGACACTGAAGCTTTCTTT. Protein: CASSPKTGGKDTEAFF.

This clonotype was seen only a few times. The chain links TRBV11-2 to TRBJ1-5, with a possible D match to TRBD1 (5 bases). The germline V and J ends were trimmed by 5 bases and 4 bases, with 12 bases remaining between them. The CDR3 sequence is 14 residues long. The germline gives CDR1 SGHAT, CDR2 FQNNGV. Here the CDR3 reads CASSPGGENQPQHF. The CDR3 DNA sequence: TGTGCCAGCAGCCCCGGGGGGGAAAATCAGCCCCAGCATTTT.

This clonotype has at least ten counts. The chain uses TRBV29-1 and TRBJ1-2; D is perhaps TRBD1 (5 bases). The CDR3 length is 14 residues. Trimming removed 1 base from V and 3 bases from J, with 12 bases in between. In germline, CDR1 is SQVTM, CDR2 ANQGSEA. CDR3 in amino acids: CSVEGAGNDYGYTF. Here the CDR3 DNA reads TGCAGCGTTGAAGGGGCAGGGAACGACTATGGCTACACCTTC.

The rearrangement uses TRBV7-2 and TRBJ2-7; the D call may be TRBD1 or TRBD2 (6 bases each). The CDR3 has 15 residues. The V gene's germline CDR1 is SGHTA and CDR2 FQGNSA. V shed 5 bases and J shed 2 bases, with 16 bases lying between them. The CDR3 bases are TGTGCCAGCAGCCCGGAGGCGGGACAAACCTACGAGCAGTACTTC. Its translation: CASSPEAGQTYEQYF.

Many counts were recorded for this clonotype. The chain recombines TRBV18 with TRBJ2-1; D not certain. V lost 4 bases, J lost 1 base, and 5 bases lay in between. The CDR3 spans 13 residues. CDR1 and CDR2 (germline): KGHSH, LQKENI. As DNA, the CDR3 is TGTGCCAGCTCACTACAATCCTACAATGAGCAGTTCTTC. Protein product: CASSLQSYNEQFF.

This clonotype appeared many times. The CDR3 coding sequence is TGTGCCACCGATGCCGGTCACTCTGGGGCCAACGTCCTGACTTTC. Protein product: CATDAGHSGANVLTF. J is TRBJ2-6 and V is TRBV6-6, with D unclear. CDR3 length equals 15 residues. V gave up 10 bases and J gave up 0 bases, with 13 bases separating them. CDR1 and CDR2 (germline): MNHNY, SVGAGI (reference sequence).

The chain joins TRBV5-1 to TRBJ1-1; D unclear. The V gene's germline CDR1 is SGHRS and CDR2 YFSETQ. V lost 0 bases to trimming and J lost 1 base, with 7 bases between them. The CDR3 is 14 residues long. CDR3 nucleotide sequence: TGCGCCAGCAGCTTGGAAGGTCAGAACACTGAAGCTTTCTTT. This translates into CASSLEGQNTEAFF.